This passage covers 18 T cell receptor beta chains from one sample sequenced in a study of blood T cell repertoires in COVID-19. Measured with immunoSEQ multiplex PCR; TCRdb has only the in-frame clones, and not every one. Of 84,000 or so clones in the sample, 81% were seen once. Input material: peripheral blood. The receptor source for this set is a human donor in a cohort sampled during active COVID-19.

In this sample, this clone turned up a few times. V is TRBV28 and J is TRBJ1-5, with D possibly TRBD1 on 5 matching bases. In germline, CDR1 is MDHEN, CDR2 SYDVKM. The length of the CDR3 is 15 residues. Trimming took off 4 bases at V and 0 bases at J, with 10 bases between the two ends. The CDR3 coding sequence is TGTGCCAGCAGTTCAGGGACTTATAGCAATCAGCCCCAGCATTTT. It is translated as CASSSGTYSNQPQHF.

This chain connects TRBV10-2 to TRBJ1-2, with a tentative D call TRBD1 (6 bases). The germline V and J ends were trimmed by 0 bases and 3 bases, with 11 bases remaining between them. This CDR3 has 15 amino acids. Germline CDR1 and CDR2: WSHSY and SAAADI. CDR3 protein: CASSESTDRHYGYTF. DNA for the CDR3: TGCGCCAGCAGTGAGTCAACTGACAGGCACTATGGCTACACCTTC.

This chain connects TRBV7-2 to TRBJ2-7; maybe TRBD1 (6 bases). CDR3 length equals 14 residues. V was cut by 1 base and J by 3 bases, with 10 bases left in between. Germline loops: CDR1 SGHTA, CDR2 FQGNSA. The CDR3 here is CASSLVQGVYEQYF. The CDR3 nucleotides read TGTGCCAGCAGCTTAGTACAGGGTGTCTACGAGCAGTACTTC.

This sequence joins TRBV28 and TRBJ2-1; 7 bases align to TRBD1. The CDR3 covers 17 residues. Germline CDR1 MDHEN, CDR2 SYDVKM. Germline trimming cut 6 bases from V and 2 bases from J; bases unmatched to any gene: 13. CDR3 sequence reads: CASRWGQLKRAYNEQFF. In DNA form, the CDR3 reads TGTGCCAGCAGATGGGGACAGCTCAAAAGGGCCTACAATGAGCAGTTCTTC.

The V call is TRBV30, the J call TRBJ1-2; D remains ambiguous. The CDR3 contains 13 residues. The V gene lost 1 base and the J gene lost 4 bases, with 10 bases spanning the gap. CDR1 GTSNPN and CDR2 SVGIG come from the germline V gene (reference sequence). The CDR3 loop reads CAWSGPGTYGYTF. The CDR3 DNA is TGTGCCTGGAGTGGCCCGGGAACCTATGGCTACACCTTC.

This chain joins TRBV11-2 and TRBJ2-1; 9 bases line up with TRBD2. CDR3 size: 15 residues. Germline V gives CDR1 SGHAT, CDR2 FQNNGV. V was pared by 3 bases and J by 4 bases, with 4 bases of the junction left unmatched. CDR3 sequence reads: CASSLTRGGYNEQFF. CDR3 nucleotides: TGTGCCAGCAGCTTGACGCGGGGGGGTTACAATGAGCAGTTCTTC.

V usage is TRBV27 and J usage is TRBJ1-1; 7 nucleotides line up with TRBD1. The junction had 5 bases not matched to a gene; V was cut back by 7 bases and J by 0 bases. CDR1 and CDR2 (germline): MNHEY, SMNVEV (reference sequence). This CDR3 has 14 residues. The CDR3: CASTPTGMNTEAFF. The CDR3, as DNA: TGTGCCAGCACCCCGACAGGGATGAACACTGAAGCTTTCTTT.

J is TRBJ1-1 and V is TRBV7-8, with 8 bases matching TRBD1. Germline V gene sequence: CDR1 SGHVS, CDR2 FQNEAQ. V dropped 4 bases and J dropped 5; count of bases not matched to a gene: 15. The CDR3 sequence is 17 residues long. The CDR3 protein is CASSSDRGLIMGTEAFF. The CDR3 nucleotides are TGTGCCAGCAGCTCCGACAGGGGCCTCATAATGGGGACTGAAGCTTTCTTT.

This clone has only a few counts. This sequence joins TRBV10-2 and TRBJ1-1; D gene unclear. CDR1 and CDR2 from the germline V gene are WSHSY and SAAADI. The CDR3 totals 13 residues. With 3 bases removed from V and 6 bases from J, the gap between germline ends came to 11 bases. In DNA, the CDR3 is TGCGCCAGCAGTGATGGCGGCGGGGCTGAAGCTTTCTTT. Protein product: CASSDGGGAEAFF.

This chain connects TRBV5-1 to TRBJ2-3; maybe TRBD1 (6 bases). The CDR3 covers 14 residues. V was clipped by 4 bases and J by 3 bases, with 12 bases between them. Germline loops: CDR1 SGHRS, CDR2 YFSETQ. CDR3 nucleotides: TGCGCCAGCAGCCGCGGACAGTCTACAGATACGCAGTATTTT. Translating gives CASSRGQSTDTQYF.

The chain recombines TRBV5-5 with TRBJ1-6; no clear D gene. Germline V gives CDR1 SGHKS, CDR2 YYEKEE (reference sequence). Between the trimmed V and J ends, which lost 0 bases and 7 bases, there was a span of 14 bases. The CDR3 sequence is 16 residues long. The chain's CDR3 is CASSLDIPRANSPLHF. Written as DNA, the CDR3 is TGTGCCAGCAGCTTGGATATCCCGAGGGCAAATTCACCCCTCCACTTT.

V gene TRBV4-3 combines with J gene TRBJ1-3, with D unclear. V lost 1 base and J lost 4, with 14 bases in between. Germline CDR1 reads LGHNA; CDR2 reads YSLEER. The CDR3 loop spans 16 amino acids. For the CDR3, the DNA is TGCGCCAGCAGCCAAGTACTCTCCCTGAAGGGAAACACCATATATTTT. Amino acid sequence: CASSQVLSLKGNTIYF.

The chain recombines TRBV5-6 with TRBJ1-1; D unresolved. Trimming took off 0 bases at V and 5 bases at J, with 14 bases between the two ends. This CDR3 is 15 amino acids long. Germline V gene sequence: CDR1 SGHDT, CDR2 YYEEEE. CDR3 coding DNA: TGTGCCAGCAGCTTGGCCCCCGCGGGTGGTACTGAAGCTTTCTTT. Protein product: CASSLAPAGGTEAFF.

The chain employs TRBV5-1 and TRBJ2-3; D is unresolved. Germline CDR1 SGHRS, CDR2 YFSETQ. The V end was cut by 2 bases, the J end by 0 bases, with 7 bases between. This CDR3 is built from 14 residues. In DNA form, the CDR3 reads TGCGCCAGCAGCTTAACTATTAGCACAGATACGCAGTATTTT. Its translation is CASSLTISTDTQYF.

The table lists this clone with a count of one. The chain uses TRBV18 and TRBJ2-7; D gene unclear. Germline values: CDR1 KGHSH, CDR2 LQKENI. This CDR3 has 13 amino acids. The V and J ends lost 1 base and 5 bases respectively, with 9 bases between them. CDR3 region: CASSPLGFDEQYF. CDR3 sequence (DNA): TGTGCCAGCTCACCACTGGGCTTCGACGAGCAGTACTTC.

In this sample, this clone turned up a few times. The rearrangement links TRBV10-1 to TRBJ1-5, with D perhaps TRBD1 (5 bases). V gave up 5 bases and J gave up 3 bases, with 8 bases separating them. The V gene's germline CDR1 is WNHNN and CDR2 SYGVQD (reference sequence). The CDR3 is 13 residues long. The CDR3 nucleotides read TGCGCCAGCAGTACAGGAATCAATCAGCCCCAGCATTTT. It encodes CASSTGINQPQHF.

This sequence joins TRBV24-1 and TRBJ1-1, with unresolved D. The CDR3 is 12 residues long. With 4 bases removed from V and 7 bases from J, the gap between germline ends came to 9 bases. Germline V gives CDR1 KGHDR, CDR2 SFDVKD. Here the CDR3 DNA reads TGTGCCACCAGTGACTCGACTTTTGAAGCTTTCTTT. It codes for CATSDSTFEAFF.

J is TRBJ2-7 and V is TRBV14; 11 bases are a match to TRBD2. Looked up from germline, CDR1 is SGHDN and CDR2 is FVKESK. With 4 bases clipped from V and 0 bases from J, the junction kept 11 bases outside the gene matches. The CDR3 sequence is 18 residues long. CDR3 sequence: CASSPLAGGPRRSYEQYF. DNA of the CDR3: TGTGCCAGCAGCCCTCTAGCGGGGGGCCCGAGACGCTCCTACGAGCAGTACTTC.